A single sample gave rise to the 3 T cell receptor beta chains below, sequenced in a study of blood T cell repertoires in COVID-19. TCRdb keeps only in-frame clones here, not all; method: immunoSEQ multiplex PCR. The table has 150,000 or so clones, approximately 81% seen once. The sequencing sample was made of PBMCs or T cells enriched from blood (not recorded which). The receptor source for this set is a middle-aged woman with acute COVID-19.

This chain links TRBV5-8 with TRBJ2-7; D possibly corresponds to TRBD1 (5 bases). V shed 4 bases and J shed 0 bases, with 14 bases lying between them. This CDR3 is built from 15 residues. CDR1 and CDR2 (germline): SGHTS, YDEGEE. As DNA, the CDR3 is TGTGCCAGCAGCCAACCACAGGCGAGCTCCTACGAGCAGTACTTC. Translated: CASSQPQASSYEQYF.

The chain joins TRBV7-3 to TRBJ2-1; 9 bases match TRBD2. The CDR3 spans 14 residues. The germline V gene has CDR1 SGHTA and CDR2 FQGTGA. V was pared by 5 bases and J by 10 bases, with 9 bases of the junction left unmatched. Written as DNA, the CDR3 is TGTGCCAGCAGCCCCCTGGGCGCGGGAGGGGAGCAGTTCTTC. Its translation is CASSPLGAGGEQFF.

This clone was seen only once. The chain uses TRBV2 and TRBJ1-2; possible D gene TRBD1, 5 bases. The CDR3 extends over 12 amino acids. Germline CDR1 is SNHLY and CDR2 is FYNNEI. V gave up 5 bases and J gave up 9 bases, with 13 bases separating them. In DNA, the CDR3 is TGTGCCAGCAGTACCAGGGAGGGTCGCTACACCTTC. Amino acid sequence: CASSTREGRYTF.